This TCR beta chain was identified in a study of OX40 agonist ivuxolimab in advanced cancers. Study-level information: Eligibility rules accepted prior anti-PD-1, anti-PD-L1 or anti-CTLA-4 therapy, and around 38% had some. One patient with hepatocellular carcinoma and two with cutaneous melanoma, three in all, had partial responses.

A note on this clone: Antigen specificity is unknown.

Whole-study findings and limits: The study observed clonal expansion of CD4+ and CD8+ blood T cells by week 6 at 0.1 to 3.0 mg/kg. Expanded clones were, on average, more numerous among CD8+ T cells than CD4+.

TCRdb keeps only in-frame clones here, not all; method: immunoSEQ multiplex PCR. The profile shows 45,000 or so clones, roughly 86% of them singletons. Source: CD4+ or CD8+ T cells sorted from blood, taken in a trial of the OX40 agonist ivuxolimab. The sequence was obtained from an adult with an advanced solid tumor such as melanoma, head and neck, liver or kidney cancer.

The DNA of the CDR3 is TGTGCCAGCAGCTTCCATGAGACGGGCTCCTGGGGAGATACGCAGTATTTT. It is translated as CASSFHETGSWGDTQYF. The chain links TRBV7-2 to TRBJ2-3, with no clear D. The CDR3 covers 17 residues. CDR1 and CDR2 (germline): SGHTA, FQGNSA. Trimming shortened V by 3 bases and J by 5 bases, and 21 bases separated the two germline ends.